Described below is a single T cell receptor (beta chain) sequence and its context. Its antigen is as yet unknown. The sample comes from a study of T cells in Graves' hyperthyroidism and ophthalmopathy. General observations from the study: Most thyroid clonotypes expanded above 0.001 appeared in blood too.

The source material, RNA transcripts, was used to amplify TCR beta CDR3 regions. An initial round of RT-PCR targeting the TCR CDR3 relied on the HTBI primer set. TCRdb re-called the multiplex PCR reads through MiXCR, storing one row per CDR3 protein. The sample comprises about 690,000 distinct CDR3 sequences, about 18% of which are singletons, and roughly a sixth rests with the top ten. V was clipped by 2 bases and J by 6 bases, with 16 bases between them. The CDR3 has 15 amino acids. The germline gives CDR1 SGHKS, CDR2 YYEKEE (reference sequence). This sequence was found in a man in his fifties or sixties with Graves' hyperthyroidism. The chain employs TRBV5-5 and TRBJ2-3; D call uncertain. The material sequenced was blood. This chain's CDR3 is CASSLQRIGADTQYF. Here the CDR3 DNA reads TGTGCCAGCAGCTTACAACGGATTGGTGCGGATACGCAGTATTTT.